The present TCR beta chain was sequenced within a study of cytomegalovirus exposure and HLA in healthy donors. Overall study findings and caveats: Researchers counted roughly 150 TCR beta chains as cytomegalovirus-associated. Based on reports, TCR beta sequences accurately predicted HLA-A and HLA-B alleles for most subjects.

On this clone: Its antigen is currently unknown.

Germline loops: CDR1 SEHNR, CDR2 FQNEAQ (reference sequence). CDR3 length: 12 residues. Trimming stripped 5 bases from V and 8 bases from J, with 10 bases between. 13 Jbeta primers and 60 Vbeta primers were used for the PCR. The assay was immunoSEQ multiplex PCR, and TCRdb's table has in-frame clones only and misses some. The sample holds under 150,000 clones; approximately 80% are singletons and the top ten take over 0.9%. Sequencing was carried out using PBMCs. This receptor was obtained from a woman aged 60-70 years in good health and CMV-seronegative. The chain recombines TRBV7-9 with TRBJ2-1, with D perhaps matching TRBD2 (6 bases). DNA of the CDR3: TGTGCCAGCAGCCTTTGGGGGGATGAGCAGTTCTTC. This gives the protein CASSLWGDEQFF.